This T cell receptor beta chain was identified during a study of blood T cell repertoires in COVID-19. The protocol was immunoSEQ multiplex PCR, while the TCRdb copy is restricted to in-frame clones and leaves out a portion. The data show about 300,000 clones, under 90% seen once. In germline, CDR1 is SEHNR, CDR2 FQNEAQ (reference sequence). V lost 7 bases, J lost 3 bases, and 16 bases stayed unmatched. There are 17 residues in the CDR3. Sequencing used PBMCs or T cells enriched from blood (not recorded which). This chain connects TRBV7-9 to TRBJ1-2, with TRBD1 matching 8 bases. The sequence derives from a woman aged 18-29 years who had recovered from COVID-19. The CDR3 coding sequence is TGTGCCAGCAACCCAGGGGGGCAGGGGGCCGCCGACTATGGCTACACCTTC. Amino acid sequence: CASNPGGQGAADYGYTF.